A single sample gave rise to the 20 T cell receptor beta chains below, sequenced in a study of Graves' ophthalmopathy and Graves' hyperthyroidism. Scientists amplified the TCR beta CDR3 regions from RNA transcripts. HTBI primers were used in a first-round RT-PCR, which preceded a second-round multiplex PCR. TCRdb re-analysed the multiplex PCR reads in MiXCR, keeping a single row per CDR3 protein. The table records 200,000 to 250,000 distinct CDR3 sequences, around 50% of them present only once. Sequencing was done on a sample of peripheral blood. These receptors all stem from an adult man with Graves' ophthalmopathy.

In DNA, the CDR3 is TGTGCCAGCAGTGCGGGATGGATCACTAACTATGGCTACACCTTC. Encoded protein: CASSAGWITNYGYTF. The chain carries TRBV2 and TRBJ1-2; no clear D. Per the germline V gene, CDR1 is SNHLY and CDR2 is FYNNEI. This CDR3 contains 15 residues. V lost 4 bases and J lost 0, with 12 bases in between.

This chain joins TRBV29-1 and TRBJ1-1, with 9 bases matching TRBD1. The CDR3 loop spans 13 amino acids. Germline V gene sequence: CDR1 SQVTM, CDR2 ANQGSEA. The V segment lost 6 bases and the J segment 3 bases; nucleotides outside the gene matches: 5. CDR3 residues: CSVRDRDDTEAFF. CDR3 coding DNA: TGCAGCGTCCGGGACAGGGATGACACTGAAGCTTTCTTT.

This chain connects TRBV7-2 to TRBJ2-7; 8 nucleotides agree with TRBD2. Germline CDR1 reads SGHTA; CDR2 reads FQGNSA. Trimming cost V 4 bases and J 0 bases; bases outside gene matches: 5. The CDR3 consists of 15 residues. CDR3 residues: CASSSTSGGSYEQYF. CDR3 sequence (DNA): TGTGCCAGCAGCTCCACTAGCGGAGGCTCCTACGAGCAGTACTTC.

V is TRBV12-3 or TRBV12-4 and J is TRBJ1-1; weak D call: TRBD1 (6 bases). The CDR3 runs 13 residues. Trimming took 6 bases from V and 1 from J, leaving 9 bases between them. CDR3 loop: CASRQGRNTEAFF. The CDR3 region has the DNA TGTGCCAGCAGGCAGGGGCGGAACACTGAAGCTTTCTTT.

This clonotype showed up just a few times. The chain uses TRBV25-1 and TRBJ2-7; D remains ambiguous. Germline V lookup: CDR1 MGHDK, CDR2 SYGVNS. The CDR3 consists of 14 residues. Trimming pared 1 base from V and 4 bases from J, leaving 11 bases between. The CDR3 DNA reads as TGTGCCAGCAGTGAATCCACAGACCTATACGAGCAGTACTTC. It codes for CASSESTDLYEQYF.

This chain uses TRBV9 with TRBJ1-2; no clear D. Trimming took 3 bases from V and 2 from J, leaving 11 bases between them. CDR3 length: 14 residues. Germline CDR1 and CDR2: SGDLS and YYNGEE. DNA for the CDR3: TGTGCCAGCAGCGCCTCGGCGATGAACTATGGCTACACCTTC. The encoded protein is CASSASAMNYGYTF.

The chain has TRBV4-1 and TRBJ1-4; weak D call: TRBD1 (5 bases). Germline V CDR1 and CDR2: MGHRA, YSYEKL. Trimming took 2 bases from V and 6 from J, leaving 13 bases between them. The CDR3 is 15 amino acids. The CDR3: CASSQFRDVDEKLFF. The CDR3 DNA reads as TGCGCCAGCAGCCAATTCCGGGACGTAGATGAAAAACTGTTTTTT.

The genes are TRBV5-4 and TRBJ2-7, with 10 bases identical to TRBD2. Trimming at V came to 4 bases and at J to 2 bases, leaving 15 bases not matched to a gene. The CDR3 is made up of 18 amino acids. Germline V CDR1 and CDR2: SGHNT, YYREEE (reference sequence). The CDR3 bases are TGTGCCAGCAGCCAAGGGAGGGTAGCGGGAGGCCCGACCTACGAGCAGTACTTC. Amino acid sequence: CASSQGRVAGGPTYEQYF.

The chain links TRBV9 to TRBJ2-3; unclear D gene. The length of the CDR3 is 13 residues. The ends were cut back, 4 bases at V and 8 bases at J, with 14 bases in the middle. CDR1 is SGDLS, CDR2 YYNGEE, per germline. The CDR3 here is CASSLDLSGTQYF. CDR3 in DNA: TGTGCCAGCAGCCTAGACTTGTCCGGTACGCAGTATTTT.

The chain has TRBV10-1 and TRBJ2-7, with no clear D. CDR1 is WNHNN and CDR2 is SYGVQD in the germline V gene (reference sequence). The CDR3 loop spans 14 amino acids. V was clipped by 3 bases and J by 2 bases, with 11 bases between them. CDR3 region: CASSDPARPYEQYF. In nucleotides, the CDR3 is TGCGCCAGCAGTGACCCCGCCAGGCCCTACGAGCAGTACTTC.

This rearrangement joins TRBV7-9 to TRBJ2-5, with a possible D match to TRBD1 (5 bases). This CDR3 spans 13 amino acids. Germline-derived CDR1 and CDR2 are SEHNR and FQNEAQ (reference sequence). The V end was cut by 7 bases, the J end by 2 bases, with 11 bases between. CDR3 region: CASTFGAQETQYF. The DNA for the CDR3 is TGTGCCAGCACCTTTGGGGCTCAAGAGACCCAGTACTTC.

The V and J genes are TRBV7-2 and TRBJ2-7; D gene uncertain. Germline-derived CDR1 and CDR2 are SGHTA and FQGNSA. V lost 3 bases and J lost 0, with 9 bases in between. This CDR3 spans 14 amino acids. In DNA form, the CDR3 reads TGTGCCAGCAGCTTGGGTCCAAACTCCTACGAGCAGTACTTC. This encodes CASSLGPNSYEQYF. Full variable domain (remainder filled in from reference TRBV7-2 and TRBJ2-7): GAGVSQSPSNKVTEKGKDVELRCDPISGHTALYWYRQSLGQGLEFLIYFQGNSAPDKSGLPSDRFSAERTGGSVSTLTIQRTQQEDSAVYLCASSLGPNSYEQYFGPGTRLTVT.

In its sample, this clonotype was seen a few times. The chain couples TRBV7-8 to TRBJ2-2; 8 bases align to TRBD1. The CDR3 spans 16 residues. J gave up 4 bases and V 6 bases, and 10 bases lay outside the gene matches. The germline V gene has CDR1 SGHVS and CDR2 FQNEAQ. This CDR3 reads CASREGAGGVTGELFF. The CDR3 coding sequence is TGTGCCAGCAGGGAGGGGGCAGGGGGCGTCACCGGGGAGCTGTTTTTT. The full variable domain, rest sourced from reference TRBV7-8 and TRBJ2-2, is GAGVSQSPRYKVAKRGQDVALRCDPISGHVSLFWYQQALGQGPEFLTYFQNEAQLDKSGLPSDRFFAERPEGSVSTLKIQRTQQEDSAVYLCASREGAGGVTGELFFGEGSRLTVL.

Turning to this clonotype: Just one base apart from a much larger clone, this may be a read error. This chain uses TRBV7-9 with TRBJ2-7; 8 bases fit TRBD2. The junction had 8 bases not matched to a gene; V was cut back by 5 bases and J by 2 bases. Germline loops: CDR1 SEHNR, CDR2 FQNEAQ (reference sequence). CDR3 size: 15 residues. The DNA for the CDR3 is TGTGCCAGCAGCGCCTTTGAAGCGGGGGCCTACGAGCAGTACTTC. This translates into CASSAFEAGAYEQYF.

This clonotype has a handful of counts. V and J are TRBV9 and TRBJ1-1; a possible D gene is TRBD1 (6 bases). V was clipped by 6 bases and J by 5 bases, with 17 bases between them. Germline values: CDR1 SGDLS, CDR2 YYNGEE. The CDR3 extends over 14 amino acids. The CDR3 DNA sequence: TGTGCCAGCAACCTTAGAGGGGGAAGGACTGAAGCTTTCTTT. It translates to CASNLRGGRTEAFF.

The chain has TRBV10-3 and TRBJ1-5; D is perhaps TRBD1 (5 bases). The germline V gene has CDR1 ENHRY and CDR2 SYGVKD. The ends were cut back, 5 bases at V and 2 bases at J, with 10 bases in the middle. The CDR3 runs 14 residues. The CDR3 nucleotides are TGTGCCATCAGTTGGGGGGATGGCAATCAGCCCCAGCATTTT. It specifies CAISWGDGNQPQHF.

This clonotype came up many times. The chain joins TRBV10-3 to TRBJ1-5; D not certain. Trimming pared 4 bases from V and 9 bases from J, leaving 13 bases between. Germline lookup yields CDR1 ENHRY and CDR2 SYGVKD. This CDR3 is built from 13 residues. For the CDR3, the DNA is TGTGCCATCAGTGTCGGCAGTCGAGGGCCCCAGCATTTT. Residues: CAISVGSRGPQHF.

In DNA form, the CDR3 reads TGTGCCAGCACGGGACACCGGGCCCAGTACTTC. Translating it yields CASTGHRAQYF. This chain links TRBV28 with TRBJ2-5; a weak D match, TRBD1 (6 bases). Trimming cost V 7 bases and J 9 bases, with 12 bases left between them. The length of the CDR3 is 11 residues. Germline V gene lookup returns CDR1 MDHEN and CDR2 SYDVKM.

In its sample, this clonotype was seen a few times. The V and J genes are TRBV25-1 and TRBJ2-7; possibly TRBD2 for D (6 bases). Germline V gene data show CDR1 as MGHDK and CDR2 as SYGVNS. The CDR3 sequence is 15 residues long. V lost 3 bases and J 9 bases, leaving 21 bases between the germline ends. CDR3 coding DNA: TGTGCCAGCAGTGAGGGACTTTATGGGAGCGGCGGGCAGTACTTC. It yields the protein CASSEGLYGSGGQYF.

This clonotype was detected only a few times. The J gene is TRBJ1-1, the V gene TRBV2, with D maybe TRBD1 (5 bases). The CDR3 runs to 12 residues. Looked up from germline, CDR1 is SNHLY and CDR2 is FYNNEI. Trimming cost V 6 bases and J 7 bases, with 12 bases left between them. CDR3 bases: TGTGCCAGCAGCCAAGCGGGGCTTGAAGCTTTCTTT. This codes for CASSQAGLEAFF.